This T cell receptor beta chain was sequenced during a study of blood T cell repertoires in COVID-19. Study-wide context: Material from acute and convalescent COVID-19 was sourced from the United States, Italy and Spain. The analysed material was cDNA or gDNA that came from T cells, B-cell-depleted T cells, or PBMCs.

Authors' analysis steps: For nucleated cells, counts were estimated from reference gene primer amplification. Sequenced by immunoSEQ multiplex PCR; TCRdb stores in-frame clones only, minus some. V and J calls and clone size are given by that table; D and trimming were obtained from the DNA. Among some 250,000 clones, 88% were seen once, and the ten largest hold 0.65% to 0.9%. This receptor was taken from a woman in her thirties with acute or convalescent COVID-19. Sequenced input: peripheral blood.

CDR3: CASTTTGILTDTQYF. CDR3 in DNA: TGTGCCAGCACGACGACAGGGATTTTGACAGATACGCAGTATTTT. This chain connects TRBV27 to TRBJ2-3; 7 bases are shared with TRBD1. CDR3 length: 15 amino acids. Germline loops: CDR1 MNHEY, CDR2 SMNVEV (reference sequence). The V segment lost 7 bases and the J segment 3 bases; nucleotides outside the gene matches: 10.